The rows below give T cell receptor beta chains drawn from one sample of a study of siplizumab effects on memory and regulatory T cells. TCRdb keeps only in-frame clones here, not all; method: immunoSEQ multiplex PCR. The sample carries 70,000 to 100,000 clones, roughly 96% recorded once. The material sequenced was naive CD4+ T cells sorted from blood. These receptors were collected from a human donor in good health. Each CDR3 is given with its conserved first and last residue. The D gene is left open where the match is weak. Clone size appears in some rows only: once, few, many, or a class for an expanded clone.

clone_size j_call d_call cdr3_length v_call cdr3_nt cdr3_aa
NA TRBJ2-3 NA 15 TRBV7-3 TGTGCCAGCAGCTTGACCCGGGACTCCACAGATACGCAGTATTTT CASSLTRDSTDTQYF
NA TRBJ1-1 TRBD1 15 TRBV7-9 TGTGCCAGCAGCTCAGGACAGGGGGGGAACACTGAAGCTTTCTTT CASSSGQGGNTEAFF
NA TRBJ2-5 NA 12 TRBV30 TGTGCCTGGAGTGTAAACGGGGAGACCCAGTACTTC CAWSVNGETQYF
NA TRBJ1-3 NA 15 TRBV5-6 TGTGCCAGCAGCTTGGGACACGGCTCTGGAAACACCATATATTTT CASSLGHGSGNTIYF
NA TRBJ2-7 NA 13 TRBV5-7 TGTGCCAGCAGTTTACAGGGCTCCTACGAGCAGTACTTC CASSLQGSYEQYF
NA TRBJ1-5 TRBD1 16 TRBV5-6 TGTGCCAGCAGCCCGTCAGGGGGCGCGAGCAATCAGCCCCAGCATTTT CASSPSGGASNQPQHF
NA TRBJ2-1 NA 13 TRBV15 TGTGCCACCAGCAGAGATACGGGGGCGGGGCCGTTCTTC CATSRDTGAGPFF
NA TRBJ1-5 TRBD1 15 TRBV15 TGTGCCACCAGCGCCGGGACAGGGAGCAATCAGCCCCAGCATTTT CATSAGTGSNQPQHF
NA TRBJ1-5 NA 15 TRBV9 TGTGCCAGCAGCCCGGAAGGGTCGGCGGTTCAGCCCCAGCATTTT CASSPEGSAVQPQHF
NA TRBJ1-3 NA 18 TRBV4-1 TGCGCCAGCAGCCAACTCACGCTCTCAGGGCGACCTGGAAACACCATATATTTT CASSQLTLSGRPGNTIYF
NA TRBJ1-3 NA 12 TRBV5-6 TGTGCCAGCAGCTTGAGCCTCAACACCATATATTTT CASSLSLNTIYF
NA TRBJ1-2 TRBD1 15 TRBV19 TGTGCCAGTAGTGAGAGCCGGGACAGGGTCGGAGCGGCGACCTTC CASSESRDRVGAATF
NA TRBJ1-4 NA 15 TRBV7-2 TGTGCCAGCAGCTTATCCATTCACCCCGGGGAAAAACTGTTTTTT CASSLSIHPGEKLFF
once TRBJ2-2 NA 16 TRBV7-7 TGTGCCAGCAGACTGAAGTCCGGGACGTACACCGGGGAGCTGTTTTTT CASRLKSGTYTGELFF
NA TRBJ1-6 TRBD1 17 TRBV5-1 TGCGCCAGCAGCTTGGCCTCCCGGACAGGGGGGGATTCACCCCTCCACTTT CASSLASRTGGDSPLHF
NA TRBJ1-5 TRBD1 19 TRBV18 TGTGCCAGCTCACCATTCGGGACAGGGGGCTCATATAGCAATCAGCCCCAGCATTTT CASSPFGTGGSYSNQPQHF
once TRBJ1-5 NA 11 TRBV28 TGTGCCAGCAGTGAAGGCCAGCCCCAGCATTTT CASSEGQPQHF
once TRBJ2-2 NA 15 TRBV9 TGTGCCAGCAGCGTAGGGACACCAAACACCGGGGAGCTGTTTTTT CASSVGTPNTGELFF
NA TRBJ2-1 TRBD2 13 TRBV28 TGTGCCAGCAGTGGGACTAATCTTGGTGAGCAGTTCTTC CASSGTNLGEQFF
NA TRBJ2-7 NA 12 TRBV28 TGTGCCACCCCCGGGAGCTCCTACGAGCAGTACTTC CATPGSSYEQYF
NA TRBJ2-7 TRBD1 15 TRBV11-3 TGTGCCAGCAGCTTAGCTGGGACAGGGACTTACGAGCAGTACTTC CASSLAGTGTYEQYF
NA TRBJ2-5 TRBD1 14 TRBV29-1 TGCAGCGGAAAACAGGGGGTAGGATGGGAGACCCAGTACTTC CSGKQGVGWETQYF
NA TRBJ1-4 NA 16 TRBV18 TGTGCCAGCTCACTTACGGGGGACCTAGGGAATGAAAAACTGTTTTTT CASSLTGDLGNEKLFF
NA TRBJ2-5 TRBD2 19 TRBV15 TGTGCCACCAGCAGAGTGGCCCCCCTCGCGGGGGGGCTTCAAGAGACCCAGTACTTC CATSRVAPLAGGLQETQYF
NA TRBJ2-7 NA 15 TRBV5-4 TGTGCCAGCAGCTCGACCCCACCCGGAGAATACGAGCAGTACTTC CASSSTPPGEYEQYF
NA TRBJ2-4 NA 12 TRBV4-3 TGCGCCAGCAGCCAAGAACAAAACATTCAGTACTTC CASSQEQNIQYF
NA TRBJ2-7 NA 11 TRBV6-1 TGTGCCAGCTTGAGCTCCTACGAGCAGTACTTC CASLSSYEQYF
NA TRBJ1-1 NA 16 TRBV18 TGTGCCAGCTCACTTACGAGGGGGTTCATGAACACTGAAGCTTTCTTT CASSLTRGFMNTEAFF
NA TRBJ2-7 NA 16 TRBV6-6 TGTGCCAGCAGTTACCATCCAGACCTTTTCTCCTACGAGCAGTACTTC CASSYHPDLFSYEQYF
NA TRBJ2-5 TRBD1 15 TRBV7-9 TGTGCCAGCAGCTTAGGGGACAGGTACCAAGAGACCCAGTACTTC CASSLGDRYQETQYF
NA TRBJ1-3 TRBD1 18 TRBV19 TGTGCCAGTAGTACGGGACCGGGACAGGGGGCGAGTGGAAACACCATATATTTT CASSTGPGQGASGNTIYF
NA TRBJ1-2 NA 13 TRBV5-8 TGTGCCAGCAGCTTTTGGGACGGCTATGGCTACACCTTC CASSFWDGYGYTF